What follows describes a single T cell receptor beta chain. The target antigen is unknown. The CDR3 contains 13 residues. Trimming removed 0 bases at V and 4 bases at J, with 6 bases between. CDR1 is KGHSH and CDR2 is LQKENI in the germline V gene. TCRdb's copy holds only in-frame clones and misses some; the assay was immunoSEQ multiplex PCR. Of about 180,000 clones listed, around 88% were seen once; the top ten hold 0.4% to 0.5%. These data come from a study of T cell responses to AZD1222 COVID-19 vaccine. Whole-study findings and limits: Seropositive AZD1222 recipients at baseline numbered only 5 or 6. There were repertoire samples only from the period after the peak T cell response. Nearly half of the spike-specific TCRs reportedly recognize variant regions that carry no mutations. At 160-218 and 743-854, vaccine-associated CD4 TCRs were dominant, and they spanned spike.

This chain joins TRBV18 and TRBJ1-1; D is ambiguous. Specimen: peripheral blood, collected on day 0 of AZD1222 vaccination. The sequence derives from an adult in good health. The CDR3 here is CASSPPSGTEAFF. The CDR3 coding sequence is TGTGCCAGCTCACCACCGTCGGGCACTGAAGCTTTCTTT.